The present TCR beta chain was sequenced within a study of cytomegalovirus exposure and HLA in healthy donors. For the study at large: Earlier results showed roughly 120 million unique TCR beta sequences derived from 150 million to 200 million T cells.

With 60 Vbeta and 13 Jbeta primers, the PCR was carried out. Produced via immunoSEQ multiplex PCR; TCRdb's table is partial and in-frame only. The sample has about 150,000 clones, approximately 74% seen once. A note on this clone: Its antigen remains unknown.

Notes on the study in general: In a later analysis, productive TCRs from donors in an Asian-associated ancestry cluster reportedly carried fewer N-insertions than the cohort mean.

Per the germline V gene, CDR1 is SGDLS and CDR2 is YYNGEE. V shed 4 bases and J shed 5 bases, with 15 bases lying between them. The CDR3 has 14 residues. This clonotype originated in a man aged 25-45 years in good health and CMV-seronegative. This sequence joins TRBV9 and TRBJ1-2; no firm D call. The sample comprised PBMCs. The CDR3 loop reads CASSPTRTGYGYTF. CDR3 DNA: TGTGCCAGCAGCCCGACTCGGACGGGGTATGGCTACACCTTC.